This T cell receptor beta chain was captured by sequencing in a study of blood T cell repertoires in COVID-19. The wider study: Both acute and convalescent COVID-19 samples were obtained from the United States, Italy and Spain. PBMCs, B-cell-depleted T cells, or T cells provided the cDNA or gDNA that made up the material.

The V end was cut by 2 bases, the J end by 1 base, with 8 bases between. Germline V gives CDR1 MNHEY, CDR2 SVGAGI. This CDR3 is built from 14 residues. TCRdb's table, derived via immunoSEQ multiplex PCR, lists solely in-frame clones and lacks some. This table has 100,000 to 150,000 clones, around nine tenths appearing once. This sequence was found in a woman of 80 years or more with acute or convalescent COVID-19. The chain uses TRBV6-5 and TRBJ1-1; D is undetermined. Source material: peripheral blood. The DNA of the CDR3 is TGTGCCAGCAGTTACGGGCAGGCGAACACTGAAGCTTTCTTT. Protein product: CASSYGQANTEAFF.